The source of this T cell receptor beta chain is a study of blood T cell repertoires in COVID-19. The CDR3 runs to 14 residues. V was pared by 4 bases and J by 6 bases, with 14 bases between. Germline V gene sequence: CDR1 SGDLS, CDR2 YYNGEE. Sequencing was performed with immunoSEQ multiplex PCR; in TCRdb, only in-frame clones are kept and a portion is missing. The data show some 130,000 clones, around 88% seen once. The sequencing input was peripheral blood. The chain employs TRBV9 and TRBJ2-4; a weak D match, TRBD1 (6 bases). The receptor comes from a man in his fifties with acute or convalescent COVID-19. CDR3 DNA sequence: TGTGCCAGCAGCCCCAGGGGTATCTTAAACATTCAGTACTTC. Translation: CASSPRGILNIQYF.